This TCR beta chain is from a study of cytomegalovirus exposure and HLA in healthy donors. Points on this clone: Its antigen is not identified.

The CDR3 is 15 residues long. CDR1 is SGHDT, CDR2 YYEEEE, per germline. The V and J ends lost 4 bases and 8 bases, in that order; junction bases with no gene match: 13. Findings of the study overall: Later genetic work tied a missense DCLRE1C variant to beta-chain V and J trimming. Reported performance of the classifier showed diagnosis of cytomegalovirus status with high specificity and sensitivity. A later analysis found that most CMV-associated TCR beta chains appeared HLA-restricted.

Vbeta (60) and Jbeta (13) primers were used in the PCR. Original processing methods: Around 76 million unique TCR beta chains, some 11 million shared, were counted in a later analysis. Here immunoSEQ multiplex PCR was the method, and the copy in TCRdb shows in-frame clones only, minus some. The V and J calls and clone size were taken over from that table, and D and trimming were inferred from the DNA. The sample features some 75,000 clones, with 7.5% to 8% in its top ten. The receptor's source is a female donor in good health and CMV-seropositive. Sequencing was done on a sample of PBMCs. The V gene is TRBV5-6, the J gene TRBJ2-7; TRBD2 matches 9 bases. The CDR3 sequence: CASSTIAGVRSQQYF. CDR3 DNA sequence: TGTGCCAGCAGCACAATAGCGGGAGTCCGCTCCCAGCAGTACTTC.